This T cell receptor beta chain was recorded in a study of control samples from healthy donors and cancer patients. Here immunoSEQ multiplex PCR was the method, and the copy in TCRdb shows in-frame clones only, minus some. Altogether a few hundred thousand clones are present, roughly 90% being singletons, with the ten largest covering just under 6.5%. This CDR3 is 14 amino acids long. The germline V and J ends were trimmed by 10 bases and 0 bases, with 16 bases remaining between them. Germline V gives CDR1 MDHEN, CDR2 SYDVKM. Input material: PBMCs. V is TRBV28 and J is TRBJ2-7; D unclear. This TCR was sampled from a man aged 35-49 years with head and neck cancer. DNA for the CDR3: TGTGCCACCACCCTCGGCGCTAGCTCCTACGAGCAGTACTTC. Amino acid sequence: CATTLGASSYEQYF.